A selection of T cell receptor beta chains follows, all from one sample in a study of shared clonotypes between healthy human individuals. The assay was immunoSEQ multiplex PCR, and TCRdb's table has in-frame clones only and misses some. The sample contains over a million clones, around 95% of which appear only once. Material for sequencing was naive CD4+ T cells sorted from blood. The receptors shown here come from a man aged 30 to 39 in good health. Each CDR3 is given with its conserved first and last residue. The D gene is left open where the match is weak. Only part of the rows carry a size: once, few, many, or a class if the clone is expanded.

v_call	j_call	clone_size	d_call	cdr3_aa	cdr3_nt
TRBV28	TRBJ2-1	NA	NA	CASSPSPSSYNEQFF	TGTGCCAGCAGTCCCTCCCCCAGCTCCTACAATGAGCAGTTCTTC
TRBV7-9	TRBJ2-1	NA	TRBD2	CATKFQRELGYTNEQFF	TGTGCAACGAAATTTCAGCGGGAGTTAGGTTATACTAATGAGCAGTTCTTC
TRBV5-1	TRBJ2-3	NA	NA	CASAYRDTQYF	TGCGCCAGCGCTTACCGGGATACGCAGTATTTT
TRBV27	TRBJ2-7	NA	TRBD1	CASSLWQGQGNEQYF	TGTGCCAGCAGTTTATGGCAGGGACAGGGGAACGAGCAGTACTTC
TRBV7-9	TRBJ2-3	few	NA	CASSPGNF	TGTGCCAGCAGCCCGGGGAATTTT
TRBV5-4	TRBJ2-7	NA	TRBD2	CASSVGTTRYEQYF	TGTGCCAGCAGCGTCGGGACTACTCGCTACGAGCAGTACTTC
TRBV5-4	TRBJ1-1	NA	NA	CASSLAQGYSTEAFF	TGTGCCAGCAGCTTGGCACAGGGTTATAGCACTGAAGCTTTCTTT
TRBV9	TRBJ1-4	NA	NA	CASSPEGRTNEKLFF	TGTGCCAGCAGTCCAGAGGGACGGACTAATGAAAAACTGTTTTTT
TRBV5-1	TRBJ2-1	NA	TRBD1	CASSSRTGEGQVDNEQFF	TGCGCCAGCAGCTCCCGGACAGGTGAGGGCCAGGTGGACAATGAGCAGTTCTTC
TRBV7-6	TRBJ1-4	NA	NA	CASSRLGGDEKLFF	TGTGCCAGCAGCCGCCTGGGGGGGGACGAAAAACTGTTTTTT
TRBV2	TRBJ2-7	NA	NA	CASSEVHREYEQYF	TGTGCCAGCAGTGAAGTTCACAGGGAGTACGAGCAGTACTTC
TRBV4-1	TRBJ2-1	NA	NA	CASSQVDYLYNEQFF	TGCGCCAGCAGCCAAGTGGACTACCTTTACAATGAGCAGTTCTTC
TRBV7-6	TRBJ2-2	NA	TRBD1	CASSLVSGTGWYTGELFF	TGTGCCAGCAGCTTAGTGTCCGGGACAGGGTGGTACACCGGGGAGCTGTTTTTT
TRBV2	TRBJ1-1	NA	NA	CASRTQNGPAETEAFF	TGTGCCAGCAGGACCCAAAATGGGCCCGCGGAGACTGAAGCTTTCTTT
TRBV7-9	TRBJ2-3	NA	NA	CASSSTGLGTDTQYF	TGTGCCAGCAGCAGCACAGGGTTGGGCACAGATACGCAGTATTTT
TRBV5-1	TRBJ1-1	NA	NA	CASSLESVVVDSGAF	TGCGCCAGCAGCTTGGAGTCGGTGGTTGTAGACTCCGGGGCCTTT
TRBV4-1	TRBJ1-5	NA	TRBD1	CASSQGQGLNQPQHF	TGCGCCAGCAGCCAGGGACAGGGGCTCAATCAGCCCCAGCATTTT
TRBV28	TRBJ1-2	once	NA	CASSATVSTNYGYTF	TGTGCCAGCAGCGCAACAGTATCCACTAACTATGGCTACACCTTC
TRBV5-1	TRBJ2-7	NA	NA	CASSLVSGIEQYF	TGCGCCAGCAGCTTGGTAAGCGGTATTGAGCAGTACTTC
TRBV5-1	TRBJ1-4	NA	NA	CASSLATGGNEKLFF	TGCGCCAGCAGCTTGGCGACAGGCGGTAATGAAAAACTGTTTTTT
TRBV5-1	TRBJ2-3	NA	NA	CASSLGRGSTDTQYF	TGCGCCAGCAGCTTAGGTCGGGGTTCCACAGATACGCAGTATTTT
TRBV6-5	TRBJ2-1	NA	TRBD1	CASSYTGAHNEQFF	TGTGCCAGCAGTTATACAGGGGCTCACAATGAGCAGTTCTTC
TRBV4-1	TRBJ2-5	NA	NA	CASSQEPVQETQYF	TGCGCCAGCAGCCAGGAACCGGTCCAAGAGACCCAGTACTTC
TRBV5-1	TRBJ2-4	NA	NA	CASSLGRELAKNIQYF	TGCGCCAGCAGCTTGGGTCGGGAATTAGCCAAAAACATTCAGTACTTC
TRBV5-5	TRBJ2-1	NA	TRBD2	CASSRNTGTINEQFF	TGTGCCAGCAGCCGGAACACCGGGACTATCAATGAGCAGTTCTTC
TRBV10-3	TRBJ2-5	NA	NA	CAISESSAAFETQYF	TGTGCCATCAGTGAGTCGTCGGCCGCTTTCGAGACCCAGTACTTC
TRBV6-1	TRBJ2-3	NA	NA	CASSDRGSPTDADTQYF	TGTGCCAGCAGTGACAGGGGAAGCCCTACGGATGCAGATACGCAGTATTTT
TRBV9	TRBJ2-1	NA	NA	CASSLSEGNEQFF	TGTGCCAGCAGCTTAAGTGAGGGGAATGAGCAGTTCTTC
TRBV7-9	TRBJ2-1	NA	NA	CASSLGNEQFF	TGTGCCAGCAGCTTAGGAAATGAGCAGTTCTTC
TRBV10-3	TRBJ2-1	NA	NA	CAISESIGGRSYNEQFF	TGTGCCATCAGTGAGTCAATCGGGGGGCGCTCCTACAATGAGCAGTTCTTC
TRBV2	TRBJ2-1	NA	TRBD1	CASLYRGKTYNEQFF	TGTGCCAGCCTTTACAGGGGAAAGACCTACAATGAGCAGTTCTTC
TRBV4-3	TRBJ1-2	NA	NA	CASSQDPAGGLVGGYTF	TGCGCCAGCAGCCAAGACCCTGCGGGGGGGCTGGTAGGTGGCTACACCTTC
TRBV18	TRBJ1-4	NA	NA	CASSRTPTGLGEKLFF	TGTGCCAGCTCACGCACCCCTACAGGGCTAGGTGAAAAACTGTTTTTT
TRBV11-2	TRBJ1-5	NA	TRBD1	CASSLATGTGNLGNQPQHF	TGTGCCAGCAGCTTAGCCACCGGGACAGGGAACCTCGGCAATCAGCCCCAGCATTTT
TRBV11-3	TRBJ2-4	NA	NA	CASSADGLIQYF	TGTGCCAGCAGCGCGGACGGTCTTATTCAGTACTTC
TRBV9	TRBJ2-1	NA	NA	CASSRRGEVYNEQFF	TGTGCCAGCAGTAGGAGGGGGGAGGTCTACAATGAGCAGTTCTTC
TRBV28	TRBJ2-3	NA	TRBD2	CASSFSSGRVSTDTQYF	TGTGCCAGCAGTTTTTCAAGCGGGAGGGTTAGTACAGATACGCAGTATTTT
TRBV29-1	TRBJ2-7	NA	TRBD2	CSVEDRGRVGQQYF	TGCAGCGTTGAAGATCGGGGGAGGGTGGGTCAGCAGTACTTC
TRBV6-5	TRBJ1-2	NA	NA	CASWTARDAGGYTF	TGTGCCAGCTGGACAGCTCGCGACGCTGGTGGCTACACCTTC
TRBV4-2	TRBJ2-2	NA	NA	CASSQGGGPYGELFF	TGTGCCAGCAGCCAAGGAGGGGGGCCGTACGGGGAGCTGTTTTTT
TRBV5-1	TRBJ2-2	NA	TRBD2	CASSLRIAGAPGGELFF	TGCGCCAGCAGCCTCCGGATAGCGGGAGCCCCGGGCGGGGAGCTGTTTTTT